Presented here are 14 T cell receptor beta chains from one specimen sequenced in a study of T cell responses to AZD1222 COVID-19 vaccine (dated by TCRdb to about 2021). The time point label, as the study defines it: baseline before first vaccination. According to the study, the label for this sample's treatment or condition signals: meningococcal conjugate vaccine given as trial control. Library generation was performed with the immunoSEQ multiplex PCR assay. Drawn from immuneACCESS, this table holds only the in-frame rearrangements with V and J called that TCRdb kept. Clones are partly lost; checked studies trace under half to an unresolved V gene and leave the rest unexplained. The sample profile shows 150,000 to 200,000 clones; 92% of them were found once. The ten largest clones capture around 4% of the sample. The sequences come from peripheral blood, collected on day 0 of MenACWY control vaccination. The receptors originated from an adult in good health.

The chain carries TRBV7-2 and TRBJ2-2, with a weak D call TRBD2 (5 bases). Germline CDR1 is SGHTA and CDR2 is FQGNSA. V was cut by 3 bases and J by 8 bases, with 22 bases left in between. The CDR3 spans 17 residues. CDR3 amino acids: CASSFSPATTYSGELFF. The CDR3 DNA is TGTGCCAGCAGCTTCTCCCCGGCGACTACATATTCTGGGGAGCTGTTTTTT.

The chain employs TRBV30 and TRBJ1-3; 7 positions agree with TRBD1. Germline loops: CDR1 GTSNPN, CDR2 SVGIG (reference sequence). The V gene end was trimmed by 1 base and the J gene end by 4 bases; junction bases not matched to a gene: 10. The CDR3 has 16 residues. The DNA for the CDR3 is TGTGCCTGGAGTGCCTGGGACAGCTCAGGAGGAAACACCATATATTTT. Protein sequence: CAWSAWDSSGGNTIYF.

The genes are TRBV11-2 and TRBJ2-5; tentatively, D is TRBD1 (6 bases). The CDR3 contains 15 residues. Germline CDR1 is SGHAT and CDR2 is FQNNGV. Between the trimmed V and J ends, which lost 3 bases and 1 base, there was a span of 12 bases. The CDR3 is CASSFGQTIQETQYF. CDR3 in DNA: TGTGCCAGCAGCTTCGGACAGACAATCCAAGAGACCCAGTACTTC.

This chain links TRBV30 with TRBJ1-4; perhaps TRBD1 as D (6 bases). There are 17 residues in the CDR3. Germline CDR1 GTSNPN, CDR2 SVGIG (reference sequence). V was shortened by 3 bases and J by 5 bases, with 22 bases between the two germline ends. The CDR3, as DNA: TGTGCCTGGAGCGGAAAGTTACCGGGACACCGAAATGAAAAACTGTTTTTT. Translated, it gives CAWSGKLPGHRNEKLFF.

This clone appeared a single time. This chain joins TRBV11-2 and TRBJ2-7, with a tentative D call TRBD1 (7 bases). The CDR3 runs to 17 residues. Per germline, CDR1 SGHAT and CDR2 FQNNGV. The ends were cut back, 5 bases at V and 0 bases at J, with 20 bases in the middle. The CDR3 region is CASSRRGTVTSSYEQYF. CDR3 nucleotide sequence: TGTGCCAGCAGCCGCAGGGGGACTGTAACGAGCTCCTACGAGCAGTACTTC.

The CDR3 bases are TGTGCCAGCTCACCGCGGGGGGAGGTCCTTTCACCCCTCCACTTT. It yields the protein CASSPRGEVLSPLHF. The rearrangement uses TRBV18 and TRBJ1-6, with D perhaps TRBD1 (5 bases). The CDR3 loop spans 15 amino acids. Between the trimmed V and J ends, which lost 3 bases and 9 bases, there was a span of 15 bases. Germline CDR1 KGHSH, CDR2 LQKENI.

This chain uses TRBV14 with TRBJ2-7; 12 bases are shared with TRBD2. Losses at the gene ends were 0 bases for V and 6 bases for J; bases not matched to a gene: 6. CDR1 is SGHDN, CDR2 FVKESK, per germline. The CDR3 extends over 16 amino acids. The CDR3 DNA reads TGTGCCAGCAGCCAAGATTTAACTAGCGGGAGGCGCGAGCAGTACTTC. Encoded protein: CASSQDLTSGRREQYF.

This clone was counted between two and nine times. The rearrangement uses TRBV11-3 and TRBJ1-6, with D possibly being TRBD1 (6 bases). V lost 5 bases, J lost 5 bases, and 13 bases lay in between. CDR3 length equals 15 residues. Germline lookup yields CDR1 SGHNT and CDR2 YENEEA. The CDR3 DNA is TGTGCCAGCAGCGTTGGGACATCGGATAATTCACCCCTCCACTTT. Its translation is CASSVGTSDNSPLHF.

The gene calls are TRBV5-6 and TRBJ2-7; D unresolved. CDR3 length: 14 residues. Germline V gene lookup returns CDR1 SGHDT and CDR2 YYEEEE. V dropped 7 bases and J dropped 3 bases, with 17 bases sitting between them. The CDR3 reads CASDNSGRLYEQYF. CDR3 sequence (DNA): TGTGCCAGCGACAATTCCGGCAGACTCTACGAGCAGTACTTC.

The chain recombines TRBV4-3 with TRBJ2-7; D is ambiguous. The CDR3 totals 15 residues. V lost 0 bases and J lost 6, with 15 bases in between. Germline-derived CDR1 and CDR2 are LGHNA and YSLEER. CDR3 amino acids: CASSQERLTAGEQYF. The CDR3 nucleotides read TGCGCCAGCAGCCAAGAACGACTGACTGCTGGCGAGCAGTACTTC.

The chain joins TRBV19 to TRBJ1-6, with TRBD1 matching over 7 bases. This CDR3 region has 13 residues. J was trimmed by 12 bases and V by 5 bases; bases with no gene match: 7. Per germline, CDR1 LNHDA and CDR2 SQIVND (reference sequence). The CDR3 DNA reads TGTGCCAGTAGTGAGGGGGCGTGGGGACCCCTCCACTTT. Amino acids: CASSEGAWGPLHF.

The chain couples TRBV7-9 to TRBJ1-3, with 8 nucleotides matching TRBD1. Germline V lookup: CDR1 SEHNR, CDR2 FQNEAQ (reference sequence). With V trimmed by 5 bases and J by 4 bases, 4 bases remained unmatched. This CDR3 contains 14 residues. The CDR3 DNA is TGTGCCAGCAGCGACAGGGGTGGAGGAAACACCATATATTTT. This translates into CASSDRGGGNTIYF.

J is TRBJ2-3 and V is TRBV9, with unresolved D. The CDR3 spans 13 residues. Looked up from germline, CDR1 is SGDLS and CDR2 is YYNGEE. Trimming took 0 bases from V and 4 from J, leaving 6 bases between them. The CDR3 DNA follows: TGTGCCAGCAGCGTAGAGGTTCCAGATACGCAGTATTTT. It yields the protein CASSVEVPDTQYF.

This sequence joins TRBV24-1 and TRBJ2-1, with D possibly being TRBD1 (6 bases). Germline assignment: CDR1 KGHDR and CDR2 SFDVKD. V was shortened by 8 bases and J by 5 bases, with 12 bases between the two germline ends. The CDR3 spans 13 residues. The CDR3 DNA sequence: TGTGCCACCACAGGGGTAACAAACAATGAGCAGTTCTTC. This gives the protein CATTGVTNNEQFF.